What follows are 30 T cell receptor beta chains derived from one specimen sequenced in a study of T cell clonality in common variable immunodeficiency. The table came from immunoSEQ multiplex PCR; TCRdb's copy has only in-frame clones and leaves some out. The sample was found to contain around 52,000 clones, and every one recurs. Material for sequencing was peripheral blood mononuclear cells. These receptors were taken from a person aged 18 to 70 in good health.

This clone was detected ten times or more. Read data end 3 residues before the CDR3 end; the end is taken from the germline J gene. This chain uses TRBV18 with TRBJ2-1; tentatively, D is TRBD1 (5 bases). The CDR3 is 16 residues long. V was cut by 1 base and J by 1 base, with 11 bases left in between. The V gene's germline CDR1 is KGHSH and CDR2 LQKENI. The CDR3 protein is CASSPRRQGSYNEQFF. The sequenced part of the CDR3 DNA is TGTGCCAGCTCACCACGGCGTCAGGGTTCCTACAATGAG. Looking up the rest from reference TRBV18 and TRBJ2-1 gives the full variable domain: NAGVMQNPRHLVRRRGQEARLRCSPMKGHSHVYWYRQLPEEGLKFMVYLQKENIIDESGMPKERFSAEFPKEGPSILRIQQVVRGDSAAYFCASSPRRQGSYNEQFFGPGTRLTVL.

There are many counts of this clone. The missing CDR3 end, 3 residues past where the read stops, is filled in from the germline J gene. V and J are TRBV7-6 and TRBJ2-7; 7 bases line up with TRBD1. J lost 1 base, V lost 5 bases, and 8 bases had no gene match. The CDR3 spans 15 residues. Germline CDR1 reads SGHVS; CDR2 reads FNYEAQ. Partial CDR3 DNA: TGTGCCAGCAGCCCTAGACAGGGTGGGTCCTACGAG. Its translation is CASSPRQGGSYE. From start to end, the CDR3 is CASSPRQGGSYEQYF. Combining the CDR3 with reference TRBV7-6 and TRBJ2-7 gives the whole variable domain GAGVSQSPRYKVTKRGQDVALRCDPISGHVSLYWYRQALGQGPEFLTYFNYEAQQDKSGLPNDRFSAERPEGSISTLTIQRTEQRDSAMYRCASSPRQGGSYEQYFGPGTRLTVT.

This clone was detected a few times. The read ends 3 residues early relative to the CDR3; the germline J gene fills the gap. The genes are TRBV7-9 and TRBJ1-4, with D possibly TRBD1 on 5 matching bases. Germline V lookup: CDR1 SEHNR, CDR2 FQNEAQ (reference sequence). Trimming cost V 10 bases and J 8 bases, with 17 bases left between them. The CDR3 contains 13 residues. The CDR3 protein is CAIKTENVEKLFF. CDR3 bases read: TGTGCCATTAAGACAGAGAACGTCGAAAAA.

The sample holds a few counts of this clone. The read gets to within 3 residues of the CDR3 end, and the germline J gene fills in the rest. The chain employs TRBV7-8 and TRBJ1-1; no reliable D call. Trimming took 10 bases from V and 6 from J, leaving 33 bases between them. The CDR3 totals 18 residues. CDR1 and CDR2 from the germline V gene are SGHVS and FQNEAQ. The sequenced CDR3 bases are TGTGCCACCCTTGAATCTTTCGGATGGCGGCTGGATTTGCCTGAA. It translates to CATLESFGWRLDLPE. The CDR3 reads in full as CATLESFGWRLDLPEAFF.

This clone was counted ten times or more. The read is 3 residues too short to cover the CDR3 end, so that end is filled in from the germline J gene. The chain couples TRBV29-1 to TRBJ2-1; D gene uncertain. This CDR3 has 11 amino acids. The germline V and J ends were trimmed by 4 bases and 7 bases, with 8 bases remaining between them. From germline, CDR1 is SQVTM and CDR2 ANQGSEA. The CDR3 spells CSVGPGNEQFF. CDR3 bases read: TGCAGCGTTGGTCCGGGTAATGAG.

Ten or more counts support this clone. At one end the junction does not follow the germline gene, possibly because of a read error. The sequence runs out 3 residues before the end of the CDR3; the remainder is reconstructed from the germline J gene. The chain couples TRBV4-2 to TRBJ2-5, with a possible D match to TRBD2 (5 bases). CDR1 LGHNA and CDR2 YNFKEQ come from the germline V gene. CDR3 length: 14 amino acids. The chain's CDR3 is CASSQDSVGETQYF. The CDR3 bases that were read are TGCGCCAGCAGCCAAGATAGCGTGGGGGAGACC.

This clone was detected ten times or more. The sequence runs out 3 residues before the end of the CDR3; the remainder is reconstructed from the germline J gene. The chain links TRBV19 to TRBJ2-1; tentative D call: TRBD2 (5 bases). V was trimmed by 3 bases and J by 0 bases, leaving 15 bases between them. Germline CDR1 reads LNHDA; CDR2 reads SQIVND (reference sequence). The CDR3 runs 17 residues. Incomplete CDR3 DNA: TGTGCCAGTAGTATTTCGAGCGGCAGAGGCTCCTACAATGAG. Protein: CASSISSGRGSYNE. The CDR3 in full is CASSISSGRGSYNEQFF. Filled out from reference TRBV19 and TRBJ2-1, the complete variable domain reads DGGITQSPKYLFRKEGQNVTLSCEQNLNHDAMYWYRQDPGQGLRLIYYSQIVNDFQKGDIAEGYSVSREKKESFPLTVTSAQKNPTAFYLCASSISSGRGSYNEQFFGPGTRLTVL.

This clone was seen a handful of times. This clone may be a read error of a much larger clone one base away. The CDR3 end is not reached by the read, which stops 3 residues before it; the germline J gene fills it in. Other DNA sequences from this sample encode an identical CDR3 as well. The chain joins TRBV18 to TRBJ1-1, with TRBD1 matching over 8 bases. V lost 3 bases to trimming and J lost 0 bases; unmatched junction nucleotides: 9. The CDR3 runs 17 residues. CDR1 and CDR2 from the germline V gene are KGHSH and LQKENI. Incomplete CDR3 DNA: TGTGCCAGCTCACCCCCTCGGCAGGGGGCTTTGAACACTGAA. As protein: CASSPPRQGALNTE. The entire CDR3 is CASSPPRQGALNTEAFF.

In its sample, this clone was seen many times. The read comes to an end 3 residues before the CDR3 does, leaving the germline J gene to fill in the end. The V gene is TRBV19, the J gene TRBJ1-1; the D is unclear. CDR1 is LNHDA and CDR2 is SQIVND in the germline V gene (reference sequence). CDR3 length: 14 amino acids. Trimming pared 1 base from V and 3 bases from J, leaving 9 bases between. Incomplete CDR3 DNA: TGTGCCAGTAGTATAGCCCTTGAGGACACTGAA. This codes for CASSIALEDTE. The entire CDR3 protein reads CASSIALEDTEAFF.

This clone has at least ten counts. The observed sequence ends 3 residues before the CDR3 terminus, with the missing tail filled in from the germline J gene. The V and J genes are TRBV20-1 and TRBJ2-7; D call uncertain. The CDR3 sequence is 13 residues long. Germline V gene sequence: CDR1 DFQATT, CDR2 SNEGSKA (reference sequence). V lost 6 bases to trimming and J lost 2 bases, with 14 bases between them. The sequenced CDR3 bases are TGCAGTGCCCGACCCCGCGGAGCCTACGAG. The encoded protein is CSARPRGAYE. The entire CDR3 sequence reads CSARPRGAYEQYF.

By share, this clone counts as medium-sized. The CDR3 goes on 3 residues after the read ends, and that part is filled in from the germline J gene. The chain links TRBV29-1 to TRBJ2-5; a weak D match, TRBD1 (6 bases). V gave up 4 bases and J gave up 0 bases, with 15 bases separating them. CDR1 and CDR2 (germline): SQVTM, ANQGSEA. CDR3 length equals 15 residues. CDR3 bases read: TGCAGCGTTGCCGGGGACACATGGAACCAAGAGACC. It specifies CSVAGDTWNQET. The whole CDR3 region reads CSVAGDTWNQETQYF.

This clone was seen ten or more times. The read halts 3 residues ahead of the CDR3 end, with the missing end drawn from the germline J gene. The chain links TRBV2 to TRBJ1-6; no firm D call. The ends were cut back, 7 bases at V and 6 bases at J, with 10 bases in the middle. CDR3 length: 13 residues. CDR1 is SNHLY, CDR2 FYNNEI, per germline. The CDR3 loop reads CASINRGNSPLHF. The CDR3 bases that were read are TGTGCCAGCATCAACCGGGGTAATTCACCC.

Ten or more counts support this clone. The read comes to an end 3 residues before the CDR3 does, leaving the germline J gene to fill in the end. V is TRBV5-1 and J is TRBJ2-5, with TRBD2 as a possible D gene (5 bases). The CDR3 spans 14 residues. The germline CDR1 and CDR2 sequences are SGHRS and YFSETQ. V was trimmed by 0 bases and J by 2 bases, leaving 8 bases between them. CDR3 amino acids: CASSLGRVQETQYF. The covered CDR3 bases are TGCGCCAGCAGCTTGGGGCGGGTACAAGAGACC.

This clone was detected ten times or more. The CDR3 loop reads CASSEAGTGTDTQYF. CDR3 DNA (partial): TGTGCCAGCAGTGAAGCGGGGACAGGGACAGATACG. The chain couples TRBV6-1 to TRBJ2-3; 9 bases match TRBD1. The read falls 3 residues short of the CDR3 end, and the missing part is taken from the germline J gene. Germline CDR1 is MNHNS and CDR2 is SASEGT. There are 15 residues in the CDR3. Germline trimming cut 0 bases from V and 3 bases from J; bases unmatched to any gene: 1.

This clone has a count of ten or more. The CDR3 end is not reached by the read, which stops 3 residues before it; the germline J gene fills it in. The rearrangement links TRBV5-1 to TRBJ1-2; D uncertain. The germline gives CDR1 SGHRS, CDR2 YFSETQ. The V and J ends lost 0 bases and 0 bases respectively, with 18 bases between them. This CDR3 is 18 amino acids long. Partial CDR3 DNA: TGCGCCAGCAGCTTGGTAGGGTCACTAGCGGCCACTAACTATGGC. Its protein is CASSLVGSLAATNYG. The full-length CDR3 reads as CASSLVGSLAATNYGYTF.

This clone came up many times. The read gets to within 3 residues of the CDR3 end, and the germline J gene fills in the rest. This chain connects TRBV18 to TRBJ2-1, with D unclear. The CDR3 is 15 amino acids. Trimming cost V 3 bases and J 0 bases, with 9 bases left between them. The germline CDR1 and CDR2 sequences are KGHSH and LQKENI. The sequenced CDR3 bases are TGTGCCAGCTCACCGACCAGGAGCTCCTACAATGAG. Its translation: CASSPTRSSYNE. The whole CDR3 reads CASSPTRSSYNEQFF.

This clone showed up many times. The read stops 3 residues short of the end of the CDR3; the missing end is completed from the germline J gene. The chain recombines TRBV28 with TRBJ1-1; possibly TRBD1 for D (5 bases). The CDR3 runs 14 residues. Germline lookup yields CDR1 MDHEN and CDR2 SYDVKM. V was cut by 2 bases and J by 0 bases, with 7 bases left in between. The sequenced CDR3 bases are TGTGCCAGCAGTTTAACAGGAATGAACACTGAA. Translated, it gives CASSLTGMNTE. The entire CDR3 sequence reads CASSLTGMNTEAFF.

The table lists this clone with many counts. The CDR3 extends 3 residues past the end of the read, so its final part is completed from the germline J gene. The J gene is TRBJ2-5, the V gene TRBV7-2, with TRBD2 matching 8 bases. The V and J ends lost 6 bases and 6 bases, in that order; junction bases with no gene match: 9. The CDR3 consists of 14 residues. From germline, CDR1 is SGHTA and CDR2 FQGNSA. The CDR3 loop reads CASSFSGDWKTQYF. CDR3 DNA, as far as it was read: TGTGCCAGCAGTTTTAGCGGGGACTGGAAGACC. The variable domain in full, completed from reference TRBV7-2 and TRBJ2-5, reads GAGVSQSPSNKVTEKGKDVELRCDPISGHTALYWYRQSLGQGLEFLIYFQGNSAPDKSGLPSDRFSAERTGGSVSTLTIQRTQQEDSAVYLCASSFSGDWKTQYFGPGTRLLVL.

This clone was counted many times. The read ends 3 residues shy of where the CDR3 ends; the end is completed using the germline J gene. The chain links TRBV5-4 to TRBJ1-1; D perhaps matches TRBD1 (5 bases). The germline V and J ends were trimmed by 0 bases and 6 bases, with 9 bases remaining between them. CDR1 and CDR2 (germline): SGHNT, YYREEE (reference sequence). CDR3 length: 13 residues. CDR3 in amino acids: CASSLARDPEAFF. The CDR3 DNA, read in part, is TGTGCCAGCAGCTTGGCCAGGGATCCTGAA.

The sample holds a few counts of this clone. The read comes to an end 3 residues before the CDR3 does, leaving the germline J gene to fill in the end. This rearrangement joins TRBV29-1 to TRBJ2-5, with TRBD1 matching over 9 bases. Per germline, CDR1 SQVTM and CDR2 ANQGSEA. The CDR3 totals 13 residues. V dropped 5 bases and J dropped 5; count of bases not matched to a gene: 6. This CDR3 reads CSVLTGGGETQYF. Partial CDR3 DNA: TGCAGCGTTTTGACAGGGGGAGGGGAGACC.

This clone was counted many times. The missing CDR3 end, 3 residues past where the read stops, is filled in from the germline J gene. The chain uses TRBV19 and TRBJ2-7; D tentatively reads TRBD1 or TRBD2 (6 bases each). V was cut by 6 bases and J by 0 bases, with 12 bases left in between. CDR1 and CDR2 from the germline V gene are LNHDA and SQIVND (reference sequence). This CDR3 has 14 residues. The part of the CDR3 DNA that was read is TGTGCCAGTAGGGAGGGACACCTCTCCTACGAG. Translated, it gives CASREGHLSYE. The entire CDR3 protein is CASREGHLSYEQYF.

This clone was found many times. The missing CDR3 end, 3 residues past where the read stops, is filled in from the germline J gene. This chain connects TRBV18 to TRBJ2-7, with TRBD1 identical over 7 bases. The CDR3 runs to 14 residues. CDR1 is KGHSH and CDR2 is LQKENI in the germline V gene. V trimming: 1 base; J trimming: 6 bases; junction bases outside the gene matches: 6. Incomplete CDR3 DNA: TGTGCCAGCTCACCACTCAGGGACAGCCGCGAG. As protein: CASSPLRDSRE. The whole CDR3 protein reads CASSPLRDSREQYF.

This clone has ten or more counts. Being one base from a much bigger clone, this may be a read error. The DNA read from the CDR3 is TGTGCCAGCAGACTACTAGCGGGAGAGGGCAATGAG. This gives the protein CASRLLAGEGNE. Given in full, the CDR3 is CASRLLAGEGNEQFF. V gene TRBV6-2 or TRBV6-3 combines with J gene TRBJ2-1, with 11 bases lining up with TRBD2. With the read ending 3 residues before the CDR3 end, the germline J gene is used to fill in that end. The germline gives CDR1 MNHEY, CDR2 SVGEGT. After removal of 6 bases from V and 6 bases from J, the junction contained 7 bases not matched to a gene. This CDR3 has 15 residues.

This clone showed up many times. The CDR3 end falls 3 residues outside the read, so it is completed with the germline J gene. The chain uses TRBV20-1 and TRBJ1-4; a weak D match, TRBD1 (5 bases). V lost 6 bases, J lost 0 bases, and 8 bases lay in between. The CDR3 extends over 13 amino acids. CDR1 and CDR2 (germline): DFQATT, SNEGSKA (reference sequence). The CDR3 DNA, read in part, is TGCAGTGCCCCGACAGCAACTAATGAAAAA. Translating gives CSAPTATNEK. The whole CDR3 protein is CSAPTATNEKLFF.

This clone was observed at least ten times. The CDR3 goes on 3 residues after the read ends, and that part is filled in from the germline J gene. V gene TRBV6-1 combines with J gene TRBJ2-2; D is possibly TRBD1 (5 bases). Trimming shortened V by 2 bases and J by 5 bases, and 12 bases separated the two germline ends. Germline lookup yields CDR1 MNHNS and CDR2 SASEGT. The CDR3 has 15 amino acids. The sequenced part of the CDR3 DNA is TGTGCCAGCAGTGAAACCCAGGGATGGACCGGGGAG. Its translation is CASSETQGWTGE. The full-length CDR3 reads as CASSETQGWTGELFF.

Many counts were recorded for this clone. The sequenced CDR3 bases are TGTGCCAGTAGTAGGGACAGGCGCAACGAG. Translation: CASSRDRRNE. The entire CDR3 protein reads CASSRDRRNEQYF. This chain links TRBV19 with TRBJ2-7, with 8 bases fitting TRBD1. The read terminates 3 residues ahead of where the CDR3 ends, so the germline J gene completes it. J gave up 5 bases and V 4 bases, and 4 bases lay outside the gene matches. In germline, CDR1 is LNHDA, CDR2 SQIVND (reference sequence). The CDR3 runs 13 residues. The entire variable domain, with the rest obtained from reference TRBV19 and TRBJ2-7, is as follows: DGGITQSPKYLFRKEGQNVTLSCEQNLNHDAMYWYRQDPGQGLRLIYYSQIVNDFQKGDIAEGYSVSREKKESFPLTVTSAQKNPTAFYLCASSRDRRNEQYFGPGTRLTVT.

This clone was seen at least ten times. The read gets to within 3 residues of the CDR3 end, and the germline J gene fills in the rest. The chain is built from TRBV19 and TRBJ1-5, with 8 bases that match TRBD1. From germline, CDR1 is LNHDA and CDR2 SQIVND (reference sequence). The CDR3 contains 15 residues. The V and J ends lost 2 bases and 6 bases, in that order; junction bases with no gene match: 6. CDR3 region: CASSITPGGFQPQHF. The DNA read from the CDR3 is TGTGCCAGTAGTATAACTCCAGGGGGCTTTCAGCCC.

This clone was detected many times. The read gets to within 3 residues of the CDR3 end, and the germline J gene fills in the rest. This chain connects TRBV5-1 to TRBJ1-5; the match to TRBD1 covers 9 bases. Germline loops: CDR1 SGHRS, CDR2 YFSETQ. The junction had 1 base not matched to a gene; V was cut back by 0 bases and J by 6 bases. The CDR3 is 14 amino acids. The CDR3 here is CASSLGQGGQPQHF. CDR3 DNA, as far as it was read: TGCGCCAGCAGCTTGGGACAGGGGGGTCAGCCC. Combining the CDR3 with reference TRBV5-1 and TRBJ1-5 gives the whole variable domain KAGVTQTPRYLIKTRGQQVTLSCSPISGHRSVSWYQQTPGQGLQFLFEYFSETQRNKGNFPGRFSGRQFSNSRSEMNVSTLELGDSALYLCASSLGQGGQPQHFGDGTRLSIL.

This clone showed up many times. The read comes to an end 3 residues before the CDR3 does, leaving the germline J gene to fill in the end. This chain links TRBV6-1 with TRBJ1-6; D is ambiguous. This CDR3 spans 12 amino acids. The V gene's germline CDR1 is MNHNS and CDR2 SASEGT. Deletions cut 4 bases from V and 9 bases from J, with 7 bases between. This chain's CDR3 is CASSATGSPLHF. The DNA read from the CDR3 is TGTGCCAGCAGTGCAACGGGTTCACCC.

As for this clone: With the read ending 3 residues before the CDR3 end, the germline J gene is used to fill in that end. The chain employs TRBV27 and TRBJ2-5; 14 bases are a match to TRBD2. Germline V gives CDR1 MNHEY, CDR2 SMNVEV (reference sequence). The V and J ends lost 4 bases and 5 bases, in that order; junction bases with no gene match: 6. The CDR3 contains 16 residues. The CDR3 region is CASSSTSGRAWETQYF. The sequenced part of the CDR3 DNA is TGTGCCAGCAGTTCGACTAGCGGGAGGGCCTGGGAGACC.